The rows below give T cell receptor beta chains drawn from one sample of a study of vaccination and CD4 T cells after COVID-19. These TCRs' antigens remain unknown. TCRdb independently ran MiXCR on the PCR reads; one entry per CDR3 protein. The top ten clones hold approximately 3.7% of a sample with 16,000 or so distinct CDR3 sequences, around 53% of them seen once. Sequences were derived from CD4+ T cells from blood, cultured in vitro, sampled before SARS-CoV-2 vaccination. These receptors were obtained from a human donor who had recovered from COVID-19. The CDR3 runs from the conserved cysteine through the conserved F or W. D genes are given only for firm matches. Some rows have no size entry. The others give once, few or many, or a class for an expanded clone.

V	size	D	J	length	CDR3	DNA
TRBV19	-	-	TRBJ2-3	15	CASSMAAASTDTQYF	TGTGCCAGTAGTATGGCGGCGGCTAGCACAGATACGCAGTATTTT
TRBV7-2	few	TRBD1	TRBJ1-2	16	CASSLFSRGQLGGYTF	TGTGCCAGCAGCTTATTTTCCAGGGGGCAATTGGGAGGCTACACCTTC
TRBV19	-	-	TRBJ1-2	13	CASKGASNYGYTF	TGTGCCAGTAAAGGGGCCAGTAACTATGGCTACACCTTC
TRBV24-1	-	TRBD2	TRBJ2-3	15	CATSDRRGMTDTQYF	TGTGCCACCAGTGATCGGCGGGGGATGACAGATACGCAGTATTTT
TRBV7-2	few	-	TRBJ1-5	14	CASSIRDGNQPQHF	TGTGCCAGCAGTATTCGGGACGGCAATCAGCCCCAGCATTTT
TRBV11-2	-	-	TRBJ1-2	15	CASRSDRNEGYGYTF	TGTGCCAGCAGAAGTGACAGGAATGAGGGCTATGGCTACACCTTC
TRBV7-6	-	-	TRBJ1-5	13	CASSQDGNQPQHF	TGTGCCAGCAGCCAAGATGGCAATCAGCCCCAGCATTTT
TRBV19	few	TRBD1	TRBJ1-5	14	CASSVTGGDQPQHF	TGTGCCAGTAGTGTGACAGGGGGCGATCAGCCCCAGCATTTT
TRBV2	few	TRBD1	TRBJ1-5	16	CASSGQGARSNQPQHF	TGTGCCAGCAGTGGACAGGGGGCGCGAAGCAATCAGCCCCAGCATTTT
TRBV6-1	few	-	TRBJ1-2	11	CASSVSLGYTF	TGTGCCAGCAGTGTATCCCTTGGCTACACCTTC
TRBV20-1	-	-	TRBJ2-3	15	CSARYFGRTADTQYF	TGCAGTGCTCGCTATTTTGGGAGGACGGCAGATACGCAGTATTTT
TRBV28	once	TRBD1	TRBJ1-6	16	CAISGGTGAYNSPLHF	TGTGCCATCTCCGGGGGGACAGGGGCTTATAATTCACCCCTCCACTTT
TRBV6-1	-	-	TRBJ2-2	14	CASMGSLNTGELFF	TGTGCCAGCATGGGCAGCCTGAACACCGGGGAGCTGTTTTTT
TRBV2	-	-	TRBJ1-6	14	CASRASSYNSPLHF	TGTGCCAGCAGGGCGAGCTCCTATAATTCACCCCTCCACTTT
TRBV20-1	-	TRBD2	TRBJ2-1	15	CSARVPLAGVNEQFF	TGCAGTGCTAGAGTTCCCCTAGCGGGAGTGAATGAGCAGTTCTTC
TRBV7-2	-	TRBD1	TRBJ2-7	15	CASSLGGTGFYEQYF	TGTGCCAGCAGCTTGGGAGGGACAGGGTTCTACGAGCAGTACTTC
TRBV19	-	TRBD1	TRBJ1-1	14	CASSITGGNTEAFF	TGTGCCAGTAGTATAACAGGGGGCAACACTGAAGCTTTCTTT
TRBV6-2/TRBV6-3	-	-	TRBJ1-1	13	CASSPQGWTEAFF	TGTGCCAGCAGTCCTCAGGGATGGACTGAAGCTTTCTTT
TRBV24-1	few	-	TRBJ2-1	12	CATRLGDNEQFF	TGTGCCACTAGGCTAGGAGATAATGAGCAGTTCTTC
TRBV7-3	-	-	TRBJ2-7	15	CASSPYHRVPYEQYF	TGTGCCAGCAGCCCTTACCACAGGGTCCCCTACGAGCAGTACTTC
TRBV2	once	-	TRBJ1-2	16	CASSEEEGGRDYGYTF	TGTGCCAGCAGTGAAGAGGAGGGGGGGCGCGACTATGGCTACACCTTC
TRBV6-1	-	-	TRBJ1-6	17	CASSNGGSGSYNSPLHF	TGTGCCAGCAGCAACGGGGGGTCCGGGTCCTATAATTCACCCCTCCACTTT
TRBV10-2	-	TRBD1	TRBJ2-1	14	CASSESTGVNEQFF	TGCGCCAGCAGTGAGTCGACAGGGGTCAATGAGCAGTTCTTC
TRBV9	-	-	TRBJ1-1	13	CASSASVGTEAFF	TGTGCCAGCAGCGCCTCGGTGGGCACTGAAGCTTTCTTT
TRBV6-1	-	TRBD1	TRBJ2-4	13	CASSATGRDIQYF	TGTGCCAGCAGTGCGACAGGGCGGGACATTCAGTACTTC
TRBV19	-	-	TRBJ2-1	16	CASRMGPQGSYNEQFF	TGTGCCAGCAGGATGGGGCCTCAGGGTTCCTACAATGAGCAGTTCTTC
TRBV12-3/TRBV12-4	-	-	TRBJ1-2	13	CASSLGEGSGYTF	TGTGCCAGCAGTTTGGGGGAAGGGAGTGGCTACACCTTC
TRBV2	few	TRBD1	TRBJ1-2	14	CASTWDSGSYGYTF	TGTGCCAGCACTTGGGACAGCGGATCATATGGCTACACCTTC
TRBV7-3	-	-	TRBJ2-2	13	CASSLRGTGELFF	TGTGCCAGCAGCTTAAGGGGGACCGGGGAGCTGTTTTTT
TRBV29-1	-	-	TRBJ1-1	14	CSVAGRLRNTEAFF	TGCAGCGTTGCTGGGAGACTCAGAAACACTGAAGCTTTCTTT
TRBV20-1	few	-	TRBJ1-2	11	CSAIQAYGYTF	TGCAGTGCTATTCAGGCCTATGGCTACACCTTC
TRBV11-2	-	TRBD1	TRBJ2-7	15	CASSPLGQVTYEQYF	TGTGCCAGCAGCCCACTGGGACAGGTCACCTACGAGCAGTACTTC
TRBV7-6	-	TRBD2	TRBJ2-7	16	CASSSSAGPYSYEQYF	TGTGCCAGCAGCTCTTCAGCGGGACCGTACTCCTACGAGCAGTACTTC
TRBV7-2	few	-	TRBJ1-1	13	CASSLARNTEAFF	TGTGCCAGCAGCTTAGCTAGGAACACTGAAGCTTTCTTT
TRBV4-3	-	-	TRBJ1-1	12	CASSQDGAEAFF	TGCGCCAGCAGCCAAGACGGGGCTGAAGCTTTCTTT
TRBV6-2/TRBV6-3	-	-	TRBJ2-7	16	CASSYSGAVSSYEQYF	TGTGCCAGCAGTTACTCAGGGGCCGTTAGCTCCTACGAGCAGTACTTC
TRBV7-2	few	TRBD1	TRBJ2-2	18	CASSLGQGVLDFTGELFF	TGTGCCAGCAGCTTAGGACAGGGGGTCTTAGATTTCACCGGGGAGCTGTTTTTT
TRBV20-1	few	TRBD2	TRBJ2-5	14	CSARELAGGETQYF	TGCAGTGCTAGAGAGCTAGCGGGAGGAGAGACCCAGTACTTC
TRBV4-2	-	TRBD1	TRBJ1-5	17	CASSQDHPGGGRQPQHF	TGTGCCAGCAGCCAAGATCATCCAGGGGGCGGGCGGCAGCCCCAGCATTTT
TRBV6-2/TRBV6-3	-	TRBD1	TRBJ2-6	19	CASSALGQGQVAGANVLTF	TGTGCCAGCAGCGCCCTCGGACAGGGACAAGTAGCTGGGGCCAACGTCCTGACTTTC
TRBV19	-	-	TRBJ1-2	13	CASSLGTNYGYTF	TGTGCCAGTAGCCTCGGGACTAACTATGGCTACACCTTC
TRBV6-1	-	-	TRBJ1-1	14	CASSEGLGNTEAFF	TGTGCCAGCAGTGAAGGGCTAGGGAACACTGAAGCTTTCTTT
TRBV7-9	-	-	TRBJ2-4	14	CASSSGGAGDIQYF	TGTGCCAGCAGCTCTGGGGGTGCCGGGGACATTCAGTACTTC
TRBV11-2	-	TRBD2	TRBJ2-5	15	CASTTSGGVLETQYF	TGTGCCAGCACCACTAGCGGGGGGGTTTTAGAGACCCAGTACTTC
TRBV19	-	-	TRBJ2-7	14	CASSQGTASYEQYF	TGTGCCAGTAGTCAGGGGACTGCTTCCTACGAGCAGTACTTC
TRBV7-2	-	-	TRBJ1-6	15	CASSLAGRKNSPLHF	TGTGCCAGCAGCTTAGCGGGCAGGAAAAATTCACCCCTCCACTTT
TRBV7-8	few	-	TRBJ1-6	15	CASSSEGPSGSPLHF	TGTGCCAGCAGCTCAGAGGGACCGTCTGGTTCACCCCTCCACTTT
TRBV10-3	once	-	TRBJ1-3	15	CAISEFGPSGNTIYF	TGTGCCATCAGTGAGTTCGGTCCCTCTGGAAACACCATATATTTT